This T cell receptor beta chain comes out of a study of CD4+ T cells in melanoma. Points from the study as a whole: CD8+ T cell, macrophage and B cell function reportedly correlated with neoantigen-specific CD4+ T cells. Diverse differentiation states were reported for melanoma neoantigen-specific CD4+ T cells.

Generated by immunoSEQ multiplex PCR, the TCRdb table keeps only in-frame clones and is missing some. The repertoire consists of about 140,000 clones, with nearly 95% occurring once and the leading ten covering approximately 1.5%. The V gene lost 0 bases and the J gene lost 3 bases, with 14 bases spanning the gap. Germline values: CDR1 SGHDN, CDR2 FVKESK. This CDR3 is 16 amino acids long. Concerning this clone: Its specificity is not known.

This TCR was sampled from a human donor with melanoma. The chain has TRBV14 and TRBJ1-1, with D uncertain. The CDR3 DNA is TGTGCCAGCAGCCAAGATGGTTGGGGATCATACACTGAAGCTTTCTTT. Amino acid sequence: CASSQDGWGSYTEAFF.